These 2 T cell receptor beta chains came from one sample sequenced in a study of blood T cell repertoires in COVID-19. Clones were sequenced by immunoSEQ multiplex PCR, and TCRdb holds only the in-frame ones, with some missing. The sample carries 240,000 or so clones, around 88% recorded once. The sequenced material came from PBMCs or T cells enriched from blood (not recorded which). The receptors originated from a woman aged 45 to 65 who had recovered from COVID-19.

The CDR3 loop is CASSLEPTGVYNEQFF. The CDR3 nucleotides read TGCGCCAGCAGCTTGGAACCTACAGGGGTCTACAATGAGCAGTTCTTC. The chain links TRBV5-1 to TRBJ2-1, with 7 positions matching TRBD1. Trimming removed 0 bases from V and 3 bases from J; junction bases left unmatched: 6. The CDR3 extends over 16 amino acids. Germline CDR1 is SGHRS and CDR2 is YFSETQ.

The CDR3, as DNA: TGTGCCACCAGCAGAGATCGGAAAGCGGGGGACGGGTTCTTC. It translates to CATSRDRKAGDGFF. The chain links TRBV15 to TRBJ2-1, with 8 bases that match TRBD2. The CDR3 spans 14 residues. Germline V gene sequence: CDR1 LNHNV, CDR2 YYDKDF (reference sequence). V dropped 0 bases and J dropped 15; count of bases not matched to a gene: 10.